The clone carrying this TCR beta chain was recorded at least ten times. Its target is unknown. It was from about 19,000 to 1,100,000 sorted cells, with 10%, 30% or 50% RNA, that naive CD8 libraries came. Listed TCR primers and previously described methods were used for bulk TCR libraries. TCRdb re-called the PCR reads with MiXCR, one entry per CDR3 protein. The sample consists of about 640,000 distinct CDR3 sequences, about 20% of them appearing once. These data belong to a study of molecular identifiers for immune sequencing clone quantification. Study conclusions and caveats: A shared barcode on identical TCR molecules could lead to underestimated sizes for highly expanded clones. Clonotypes surpassing 20 RNA copies contained over 98% of effector molecules, versus under 1% in naive cells.

Trimming pared 3 bases from V and 5 bases from J, leaving 3 bases between. This CDR3 is built from 11 residues. CDR1 is SEHNR and CDR2 is FQNEAQ in the germline V gene (reference sequence). The V call is TRBV7-9, the J call TRBJ2-3; unclear D gene. The origin of this receptor is a human donor in good health. Some libraries in this study had Jurkat cell RNA spiked in. Sequenced sample: naive CD8+ T cells from blood, with Jurkat cell RNA spiked in. Subset of the sample: FACS-sorted CD8+CD4-CCR7+CD45RA+ naive T cells. Here the CDR3 DNA reads TGTGCCAGCAGCTTTCAAGATACGCAGTATTTT. Protein sequence: CASSFQDTQYF.